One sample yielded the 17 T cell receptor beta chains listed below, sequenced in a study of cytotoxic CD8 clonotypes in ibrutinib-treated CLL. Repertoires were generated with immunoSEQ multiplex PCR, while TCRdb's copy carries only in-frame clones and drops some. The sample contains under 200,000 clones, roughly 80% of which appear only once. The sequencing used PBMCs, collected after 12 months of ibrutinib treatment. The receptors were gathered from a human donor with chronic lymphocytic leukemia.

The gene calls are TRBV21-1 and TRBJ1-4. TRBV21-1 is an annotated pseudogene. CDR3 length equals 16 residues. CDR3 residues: CASSKSGVGCSEKLFF. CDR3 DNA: TGTGCCAGCAGCAAATCGGGGGTCGGGTGTTCTGAAAAACTGTTTTTT.

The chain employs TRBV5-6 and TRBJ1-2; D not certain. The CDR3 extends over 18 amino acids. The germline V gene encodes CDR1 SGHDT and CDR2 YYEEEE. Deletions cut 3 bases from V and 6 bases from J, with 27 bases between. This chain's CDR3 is CASSSGTTGISGGNGYTF. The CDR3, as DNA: TGTGCCAGCAGCTCTGGAACAACCGGGATCTCCGGCGGCAATGGCTACACCTTC.

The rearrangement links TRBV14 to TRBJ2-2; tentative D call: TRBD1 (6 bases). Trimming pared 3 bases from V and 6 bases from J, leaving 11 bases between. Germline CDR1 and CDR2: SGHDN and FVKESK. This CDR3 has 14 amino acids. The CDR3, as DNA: TGTGCCAGCAGCCACAGGGGTGGGCCCGGGGAGCTGTTTTTT. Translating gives CASSHRGGPGELFF.

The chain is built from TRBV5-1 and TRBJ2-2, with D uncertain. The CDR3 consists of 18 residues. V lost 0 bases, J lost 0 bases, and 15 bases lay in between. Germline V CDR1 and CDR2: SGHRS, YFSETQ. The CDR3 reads CASSLVGVGAPNTGELFF. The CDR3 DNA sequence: TGCGCCAGCAGCTTGGTAGGAGTCGGAGCTCCGAACACCGGGGAGCTGTTTTTT.

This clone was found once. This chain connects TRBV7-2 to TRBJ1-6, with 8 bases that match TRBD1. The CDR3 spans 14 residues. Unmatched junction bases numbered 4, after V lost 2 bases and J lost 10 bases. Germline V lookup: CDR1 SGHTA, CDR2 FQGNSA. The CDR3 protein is CASSLQGAGSPLHF. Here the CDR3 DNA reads TGTGCCAGCAGCTTACAGGGGGCAGGCTCACCCCTCCACTTT.

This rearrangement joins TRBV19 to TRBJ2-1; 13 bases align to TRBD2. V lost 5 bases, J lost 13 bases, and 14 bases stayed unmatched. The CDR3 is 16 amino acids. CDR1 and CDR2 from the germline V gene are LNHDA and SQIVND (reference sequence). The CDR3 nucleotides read TGTGCCAGTAGTCCCCGGACTAGCGGGGGTATTCTGAGACAGTTCTTC. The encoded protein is CASSPRTSGGILRQFF.

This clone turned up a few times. DNA of the CDR3: TGTGCCAGCAGCTTCGGGGTACTGGAAAACACCATATATTTT. The encoded protein is CASSFGVLENTIYF. V is TRBV7-2 and J is TRBJ1-3; D is ambiguous. V was cut by 3 bases and J by 6 bases, with 12 bases left in between. This CDR3 region has 14 residues. CDR1 and CDR2 (germline): SGHTA, FQGNSA.

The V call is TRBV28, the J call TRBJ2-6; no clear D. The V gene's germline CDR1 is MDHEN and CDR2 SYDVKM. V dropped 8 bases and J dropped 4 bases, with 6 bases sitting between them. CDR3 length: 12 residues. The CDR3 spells CASVGGANVLTF. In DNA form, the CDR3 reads TGTGCCAGCGTCGGGGGGGCCAACGTCCTGACTTTC.

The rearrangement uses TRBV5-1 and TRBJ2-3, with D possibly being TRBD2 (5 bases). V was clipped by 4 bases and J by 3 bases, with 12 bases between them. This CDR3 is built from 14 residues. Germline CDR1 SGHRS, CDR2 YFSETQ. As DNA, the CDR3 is TGCGCCAGCAGCCTTTTAGCGAAAACAGATACGCAGTATTTT. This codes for CASSLLAKTDTQYF. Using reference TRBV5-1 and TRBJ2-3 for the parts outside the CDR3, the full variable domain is KAGVTQTPRYLIKTRGQQVTLSCSPISGHRSVSWYQQTPGQGLQFLFEYFSETQRNKGNFPGRFSGRQFSNSRSEMNVSTLELGDSALYLCASSLLAKTDTQYFGPGTRLTVL.

The CDR3 loop reads CSVDPRDRGPTDTQYF. The CDR3 DNA reads as TGCAGCGTTGACCCCCGGGACAGGGGCCCAACAGATACGCAGTATTTT. This chain joins TRBV29-1 and TRBJ2-3, with 10 nucleotides matching TRBD1. V lost 3 bases, J lost 3 bases, and 9 bases stayed unmatched. Germline values: CDR1 SQVTM, CDR2 ANQGSEA. The CDR3 runs to 16 residues.

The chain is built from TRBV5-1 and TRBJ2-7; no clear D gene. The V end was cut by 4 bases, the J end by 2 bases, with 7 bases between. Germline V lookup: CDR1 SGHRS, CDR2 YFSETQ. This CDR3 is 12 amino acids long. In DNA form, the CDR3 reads TGCGCCAGCAGCCGGACGACCTACGAGCAGTACTTC. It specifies CASSRTTYEQYF. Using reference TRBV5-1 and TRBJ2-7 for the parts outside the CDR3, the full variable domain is KAGVTQTPRYLIKTRGQQVTLSCSPISGHRSVSWYQQTPGQGLQFLFEYFSETQRNKGNFPGRFSGRQFSNSRSEMNVSTLELGDSALYLCASSRTTYEQYFGPGTRLTVT.

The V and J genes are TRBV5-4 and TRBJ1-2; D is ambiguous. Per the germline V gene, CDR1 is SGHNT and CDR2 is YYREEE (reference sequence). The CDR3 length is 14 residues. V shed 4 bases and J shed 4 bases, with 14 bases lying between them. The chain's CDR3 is CASSEPGPPYGYTF. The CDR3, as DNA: TGTGCCAGCAGCGAACCCGGGCCGCCCTATGGCTACACCTTC.

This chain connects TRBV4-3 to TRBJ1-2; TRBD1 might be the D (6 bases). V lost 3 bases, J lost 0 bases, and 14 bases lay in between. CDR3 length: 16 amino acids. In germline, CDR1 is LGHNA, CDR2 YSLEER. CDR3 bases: TGCGCCAGCAGCCACGCCACAGGGCTAGCTAACTATGGCTACACCTTC. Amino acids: CASSHATGLANYGYTF.

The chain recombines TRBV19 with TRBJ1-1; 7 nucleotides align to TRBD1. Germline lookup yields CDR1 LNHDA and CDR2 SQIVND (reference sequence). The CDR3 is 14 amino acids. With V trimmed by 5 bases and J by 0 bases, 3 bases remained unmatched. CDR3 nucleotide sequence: TGTGCCAGTAGTGGGGGACAGCTGAACACTGAAGCTTTCTTT. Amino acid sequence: CASSGGQLNTEAFF.

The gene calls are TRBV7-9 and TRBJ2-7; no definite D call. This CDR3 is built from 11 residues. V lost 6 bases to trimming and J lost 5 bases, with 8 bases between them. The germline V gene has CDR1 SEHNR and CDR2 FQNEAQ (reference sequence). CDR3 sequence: CASSPGNEQYF. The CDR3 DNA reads TGTGCCAGCAGTCCCGGTAACGAGCAGTACTTC.

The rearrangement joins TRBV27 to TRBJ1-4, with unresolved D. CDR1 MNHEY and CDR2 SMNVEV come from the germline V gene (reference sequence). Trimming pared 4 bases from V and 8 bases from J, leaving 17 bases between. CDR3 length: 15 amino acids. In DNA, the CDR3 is TGTGCCAGCAGTTCTTCTTCGGAAAGCGGAGAAAAACTGTTTTTT. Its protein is CASSSSSESGEKLFF.

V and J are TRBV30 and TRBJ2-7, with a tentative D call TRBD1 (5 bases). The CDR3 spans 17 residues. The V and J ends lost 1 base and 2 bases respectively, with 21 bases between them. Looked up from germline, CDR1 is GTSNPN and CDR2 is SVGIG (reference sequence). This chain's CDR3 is CAWSAPGVQGWTYEQYF. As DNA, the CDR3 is TGTGCCTGGAGTGCACCAGGAGTTCAGGGTTGGACCTACGAGCAGTACTTC.